The 11 T cell receptor beta chains presented below share a single source sample, sequenced in a study of OX40 agonist ivuxolimab in advanced cancers. The protocol was immunoSEQ multiplex PCR, while the TCRdb copy is restricted to in-frame clones and leaves out a portion. The sample lists about 94,000 clones; around 86% were seen once. The specimen comprised CD4+ or CD8+ T cells sorted from blood, sampled in a trial of the OX40 agonist ivuxolimab. These receptors came from an adult with an advanced solid tumor such as melanoma, head and neck, liver or kidney cancer.

In regard to this clone: Since a much larger clone is just one base distant, this may be a read error. The V and J genes are TRBV6-5 and TRBJ2-1; the match to TRBD2 covers 12 bases. CDR3 size: 15 residues. CDR1 and CDR2 (germline): MNHEY, SVGAGI. CDR3: CAGRLAGGPAEEQFF. Written as DNA, the CDR3 is TGTGCCGGCAGGCTAGCGGGGGGGCCGGCAGAGGAGCAGTTCTTC.

The J gene is TRBJ1-2, the V gene TRBV5-7; no clear D gene. TRBV5-7 is designated an ORF whose function remains uncertain. The CDR3 runs 15 residues. V lost 4 bases and J 7 bases, leaving 20 bases between the germline ends. The CDR3: CASSPPNINSCGYTF. The CDR3 DNA follows: TGTGCCAGCAGCCCCCCGAACATCAATTCCTGTGGCTACACCTTC.

This chain joins TRBV7-3 and TRBJ2-1; D not certain. Trimming took 7 bases from V and 12 from J, leaving 4 bases between them. Germline CDR1 SGHTA, CDR2 FQGTGA. CDR3 length equals 8 residues. CDR3 DNA sequence: TGTGCCAGCACCGGGCAGTTCTTC. It codes for CASTGQFF.

The chain is built from TRBV7-6 and TRBJ1-6; TRBD1 matches 7 bases. V was clipped by 5 bases and J by 9 bases; unmatched bases: 10. The CDR3 consists of 15 residues. Germline V gene data show CDR1 as SGHVS and CDR2 as FNYEAQ. The CDR3 here is CASSRRGRGSSPLHF. For the CDR3, the DNA is TGTGCCAGCAGCCGTCGCGGCAGGGGGAGTTCACCCCTCCACTTT.

V and J are TRBV19 and TRBJ2-4; D possibly matches TRBD1 or TRBD2 (5 bases each). The germline V gene has CDR1 LNHDA and CDR2 SQIVND (reference sequence). V was pared by 6 bases and J by 0 bases, with 15 bases between. This CDR3 region has 16 residues. This CDR3 reads CASRPPGLLAKNIQYF. CDR3 in DNA: TGTGCCAGTAGGCCCCCGGGGCTGTTAGCCAAAAACATTCAGTACTTC.

The chain is built from TRBV4-3 and TRBJ1-4; 7 bases match TRBD1. This CDR3 has 15 amino acids. The ends lost 0 bases at V and 10 bases at J; junction bases unmatched: 8. Germline lookup yields CDR1 LGHNA and CDR2 YSLEER. For the CDR3, the DNA is TGCGCCAGCAGCCAAGACCTAAGGGGACAGCTAAAACTGTTTTTT. Residues: CASSQDLRGQLKLFF.

The chain carries TRBV6-5 and TRBJ2-7; 8 nucleotides line up with TRBD2. CDR1 and CDR2 (germline): MNHEY, SVGAGI. There are 15 residues in the CDR3. V dropped 2 bases and J dropped 2; count of bases not matched to a gene: 5. CDR3 bases: TGTGCCAGCAGTTACGGGAGGCGGGGGGCCTACGAGCAGTACTTC. Its translation is CASSYGRRGAYEQYF.

The chain uses TRBV9 and TRBJ2-4; 11 bases fit TRBD1. The germline CDR1 and CDR2 sequences are SGDLS and YYNGEE. J lost 7 bases, V lost 4 bases, and 4 bases had no gene match. CDR3 length: 14 residues. The CDR3 here is CASSPWDRGNIQYF. The CDR3 coding sequence is TGTGCCAGCAGCCCGTGGGACAGGGGGAACATTCAGTACTTC.

V and J are TRBV2 and TRBJ2-7, with a weak D call TRBD1 (5 bases). CDR1 and CDR2 from the germline V gene are SNHLY and FYNNEI. The CDR3 extends over 13 amino acids. V gave up 9 bases and J gave up 3 bases, with 15 bases separating them. CDR3 amino acids: CARSREGVYEQYF. The CDR3, as DNA: TGTGCCAGAAGCAGGGAAGGGGTCTACGAGCAGTACTTC.

The chain's CDR3 is CASREGGRNQPQHF. DNA of the CDR3: TGTGCCAGCAGGGAGGGCGGACGCAATCAGCCCCAGCATTTT. The V gene is TRBV6-1, the J gene TRBJ1-5; the D is unclear. Trimming left V 6 bases short and J 2 bases short, with 11 bases between. CDR1 is MNHNS, CDR2 SASEGT, per germline. This CDR3 comprises 14 residues.

In this sample, this clone turned up a few times. This chain links TRBV9 with TRBJ2-7; 10 positions agree with TRBD1. V was pared by 2 bases and J by 6 bases, with 5 bases of the junction left unmatched. Germline CDR1 and CDR2: SGDLS and YYNGEE. The CDR3 is 14 residues long. The CDR3 loop is CASSVSDRGLEQYF. The CDR3 region has the DNA TGTGCCAGCAGCGTTTCTGACAGGGGGCTCGAGCAGTACTTC.